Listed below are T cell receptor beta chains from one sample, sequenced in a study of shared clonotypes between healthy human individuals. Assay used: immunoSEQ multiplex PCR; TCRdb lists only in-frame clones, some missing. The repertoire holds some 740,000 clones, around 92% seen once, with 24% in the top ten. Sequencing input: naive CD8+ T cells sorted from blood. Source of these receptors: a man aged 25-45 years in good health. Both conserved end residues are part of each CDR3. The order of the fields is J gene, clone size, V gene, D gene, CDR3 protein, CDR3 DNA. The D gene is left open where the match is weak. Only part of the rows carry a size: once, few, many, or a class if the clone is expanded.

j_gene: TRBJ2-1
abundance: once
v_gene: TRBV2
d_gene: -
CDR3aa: CASSGGPPGDEQFF
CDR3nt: TGTGCCAGCAGTGGGGGACCCCCGGGAGATGAGCAGTTCTTC

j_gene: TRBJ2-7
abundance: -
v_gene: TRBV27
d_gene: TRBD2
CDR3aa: CASSLPGGEQYF
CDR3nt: TGTGCCAGCAGTTTACCCGGGGGGGAGCAGTACTTC

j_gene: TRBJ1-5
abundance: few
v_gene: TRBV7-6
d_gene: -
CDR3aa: CASSLDQRYSNQPQHF
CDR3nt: TGTGCCAGCAGCTTAGATCAGCGCTATAGCAATCAGCCCCAGCATTTT

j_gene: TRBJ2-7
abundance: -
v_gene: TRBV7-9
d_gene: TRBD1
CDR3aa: CASSLDGGQDEQYF
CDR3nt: TGTGCCAGCAGCTTAGATGGCGGACAGGATGAGCAGTACTTC

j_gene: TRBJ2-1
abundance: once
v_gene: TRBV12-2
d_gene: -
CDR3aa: CASRLTSGRMHSYNEQFF
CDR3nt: TGTGCAAGTCGCTTAACCAGCGGGAGGATGCACTCCTACAATGAGCAGTTCTTC

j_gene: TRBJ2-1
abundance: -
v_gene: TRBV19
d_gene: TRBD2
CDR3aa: CASSIAGNVFGDEQFF
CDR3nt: TGTGCCAGTAGCATAGCGGGGAACGTATTCGGCGATGAGCAGTTCTTC

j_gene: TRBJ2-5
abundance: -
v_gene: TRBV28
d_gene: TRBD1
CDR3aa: CASGKSGGEETQYF
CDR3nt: TGTGCCAGCGGAAAATCAGGGGGTGAAGAGACCCAGTACTTC

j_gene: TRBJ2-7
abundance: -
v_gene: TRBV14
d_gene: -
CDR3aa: CASSQDFARKWEQYF
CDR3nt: TGTGCCAGCAGCCAAGATTTTGCCAGGAAGTGGGAGCAGTACTTC

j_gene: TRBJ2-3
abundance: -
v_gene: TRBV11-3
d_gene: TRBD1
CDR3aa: CASSLGLTGGVDTQYF
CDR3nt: TGTGCCAGCAGCTTAGGCTTGACAGGGGGGGTGGATACGCAGTATTTT

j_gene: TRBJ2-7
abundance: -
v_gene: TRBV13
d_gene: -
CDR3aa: CASSLGQGSSYEQYF
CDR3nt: TGTGCCAGCAGCTTAGGGCAGGGGTCCTCCTACGAGCAGTACTTC

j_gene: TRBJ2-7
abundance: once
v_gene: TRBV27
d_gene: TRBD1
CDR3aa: CASSSTGNGFYEQYF
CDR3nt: TGTGCCAGCAGTTCGACAGGGAACGGATTCTACGAGCAGTACTTC